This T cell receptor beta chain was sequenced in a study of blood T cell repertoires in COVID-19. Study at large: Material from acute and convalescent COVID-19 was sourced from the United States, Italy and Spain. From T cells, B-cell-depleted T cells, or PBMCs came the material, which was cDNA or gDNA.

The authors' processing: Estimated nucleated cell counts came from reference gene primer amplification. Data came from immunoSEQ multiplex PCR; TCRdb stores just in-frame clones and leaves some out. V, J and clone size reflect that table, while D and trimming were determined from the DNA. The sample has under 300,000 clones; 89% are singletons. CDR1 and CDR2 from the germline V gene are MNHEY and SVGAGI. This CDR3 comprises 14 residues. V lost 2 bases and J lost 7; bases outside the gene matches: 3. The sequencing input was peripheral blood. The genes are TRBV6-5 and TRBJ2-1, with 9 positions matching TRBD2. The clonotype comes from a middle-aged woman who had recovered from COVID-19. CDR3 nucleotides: TGTGCCAGCAGTTACGCTAGCGGGATGAATGAGCAGTTCTTC. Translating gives CASSYASGMNEQFF.